The clone carrying this T cell receptor (beta chain) showed up many times. The data originate from a study of T cells in Graves' hyperthyroidism and ophthalmopathy. TCR beta CDR3 sequences were amplified from RNA transcripts. HTBI primers drove first-round RT-PCR of the TCR CDR3. TCRdb reprocessed the multiplex PCR reads via MiXCR and lists one record per CDR3 protein. This table holds hundreds of thousands of distinct CDR3 sequences, roughly 14% found once. The CDR3 consists of 15 residues. Trimming cost V 6 bases and J 8 bases, with 17 bases left between them. CDR1 and CDR2 (germline): ENHRY, SYGVKD.

This clonotype was obtained from a man aged 18-30 years with Graves' ophthalmopathy. The specimen was blood. This chain joins TRBV10-3 and TRBJ1-6, with D uncertain. The CDR3, as DNA: TGTGCCATCAGCGAACGACGGGCCGGGGATTCACCCCTCCACTTT. Its protein is CAISERRAGDSPLHF.